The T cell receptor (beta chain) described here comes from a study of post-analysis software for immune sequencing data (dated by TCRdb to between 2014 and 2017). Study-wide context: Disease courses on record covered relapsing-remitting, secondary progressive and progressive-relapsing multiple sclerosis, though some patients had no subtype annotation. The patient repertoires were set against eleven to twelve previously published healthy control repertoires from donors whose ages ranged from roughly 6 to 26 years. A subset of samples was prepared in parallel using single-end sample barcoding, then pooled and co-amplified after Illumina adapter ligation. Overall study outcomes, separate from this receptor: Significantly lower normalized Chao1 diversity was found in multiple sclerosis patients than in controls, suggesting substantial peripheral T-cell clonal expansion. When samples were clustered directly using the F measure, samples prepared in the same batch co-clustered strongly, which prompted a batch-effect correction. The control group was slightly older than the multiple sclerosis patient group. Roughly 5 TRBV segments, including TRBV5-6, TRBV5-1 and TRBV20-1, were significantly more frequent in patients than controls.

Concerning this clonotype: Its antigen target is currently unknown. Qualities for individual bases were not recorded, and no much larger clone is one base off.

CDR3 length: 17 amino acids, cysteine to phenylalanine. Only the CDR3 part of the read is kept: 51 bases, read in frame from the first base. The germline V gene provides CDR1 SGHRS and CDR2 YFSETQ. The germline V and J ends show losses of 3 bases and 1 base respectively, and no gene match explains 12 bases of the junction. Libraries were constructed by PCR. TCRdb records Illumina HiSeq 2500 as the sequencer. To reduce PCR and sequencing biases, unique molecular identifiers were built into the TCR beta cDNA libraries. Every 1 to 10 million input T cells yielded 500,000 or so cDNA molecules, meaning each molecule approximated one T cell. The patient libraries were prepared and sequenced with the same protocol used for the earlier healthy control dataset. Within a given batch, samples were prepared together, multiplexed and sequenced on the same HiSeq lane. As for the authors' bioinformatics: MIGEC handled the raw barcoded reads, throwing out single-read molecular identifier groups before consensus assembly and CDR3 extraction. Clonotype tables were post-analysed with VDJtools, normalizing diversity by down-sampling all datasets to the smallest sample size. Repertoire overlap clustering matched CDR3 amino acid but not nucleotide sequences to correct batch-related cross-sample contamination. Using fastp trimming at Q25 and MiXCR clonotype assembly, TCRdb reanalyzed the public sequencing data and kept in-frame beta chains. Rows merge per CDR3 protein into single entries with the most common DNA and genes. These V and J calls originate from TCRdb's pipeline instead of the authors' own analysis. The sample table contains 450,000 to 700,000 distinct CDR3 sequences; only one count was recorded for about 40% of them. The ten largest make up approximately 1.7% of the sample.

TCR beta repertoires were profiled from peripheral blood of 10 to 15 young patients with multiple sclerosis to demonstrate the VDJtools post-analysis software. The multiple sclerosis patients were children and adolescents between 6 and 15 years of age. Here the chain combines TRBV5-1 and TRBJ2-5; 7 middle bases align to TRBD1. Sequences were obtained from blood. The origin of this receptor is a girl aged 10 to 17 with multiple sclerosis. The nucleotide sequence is TGCGCCAGCAGCTCGGGATTAACAGGGGACCTCCAAGAGACCCAGTACTTC. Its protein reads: CASSSGLTGDLQETQYF.